One T cell receptor (beta chain) is described in this entry. Its antigen remains unknown. The record originates from a study of shared clonotypes between healthy human individuals. Study background: Donors were a couple of women and a few men aged 18 to 49. General observations from the study: Tissues were not sampled, only blood, and their repertoires likely differ.

CDR1 and CDR2 (germline): SGHNT, YYREEE (reference sequence). This CDR3 is 17 amino acids long. The ends lost 0 bases at V and 7 bases at J; junction bases unmatched: 11. Authors' methods: Junction-only sequences produced by ImmunoSEQ had no quality scores, so filtering differed. The assay was immunoSEQ multiplex PCR, and TCRdb's table has in-frame clones only and misses some. D and trimming were read from the DNA, whereas the V and J calls and clone size are those reported in that table. Of about 470,000 clones listed, about 76% are singletons. This clonotype was sampled from a middle-aged woman in good health. Some clones in this sample may be carry-over from other donors' samples. The sequenced sample was PBMCs. The rearrangement joins TRBV5-4 to TRBJ2-1; TRBD2 matches 9 bases. Here the CDR3 DNA reads TGTGCCAGCAGCTTGGCGGGGGTAGCGGGAGCGAAAAATGAGCAGTTCTTC. Translated: CASSLAGVAGAKNEQFF.